This T cell receptor (beta chain) was recorded in a study of T cell changes during pregnancy in multiple sclerosis. This CDR3 contains 14 residues. After removal of 6 bases from V and 4 bases from J, the junction contained 8 bases not matched to a gene. CDR1 and CDR2 (germline): MDHEN, SYDVKM. This table comes from immunoSEQ multiplex PCR, and its TCRdb copy is limited to in-frame clones, with some not included. The sample lists 7,500 to 9,500 clones; about nine tenths were seen once. The genes are TRBV28 and TRBJ1-1; 7 bases align to TRBD1. Specimen: CD8+ T cells from peripheral blood mononuclear cells, collected in the first trimester of pregnancy. This TCR was sampled from a female donor in good health, enrolled as a control in a pregnancy study. The DNA of the CDR3 is TGTGCCAGCAGACCTACAGGGGCAGGCACTGAAGCTTTCTTT. Its translation is CASRPTGAGTEAFF.